This T cell receptor beta chain was obtained from a study of Ad26.COV2.S vaccination and SARS-CoV-2 variants. Treatment defined: roughly 19 received Ad26.COV2.S at low or high dose, single or two shots; 5 received placebo; per-sample allocation not given. On day 63 after the first injection, vaccine and placebo recipients gave samples. V lost 5 bases to trimming and J lost 5 bases; unmatched junction nucleotides: 8. The CDR3 loop spans 14 amino acids. CDR1 MNHEY and CDR2 SVGAGI come from the germline V gene. This clone was detected a few times. Its antigen is still unknown. Study results and caveats: Measures of TCR breadth and depth may have fallen short of total T cell responses. Recipients given vaccine exceeded placebo recipients in spike-specific TCR breadth.

The protocol was immunoSEQ multiplex PCR, while the TCRdb copy is restricted to in-frame clones and leaves out a portion. The sample lists hundreds of thousands of clones; around 90% were seen once. The V call is TRBV6-5, the J call TRBJ1-2, with 7 nucleotides matching TRBD1. This receptor was identified in a person between 18 and 65 years old who received the Ad26.COV2.S COVID-19 vaccine or a placebo. This material consisted of peripheral blood, taken in a trial of Ad26.COV2.S vaccine versus placebo. The CDR3 is CASSPTGVTYGYTF. The CDR3 DNA is TGTGCCAGCAGTCCTACAGGGGTGACTTATGGCTACACCTTC.